The clone carrying this T cell receptor (beta chain) showed up just a few times. The antigen is unknown. At one of its ends the junction is not consistent with the germline gene, which may arise from a read error. This sample was taken from a study of T cells in Graves' hyperthyroidism and ophthalmopathy. Study-level points and caveats: Also found in blood were most expanded thyroid clonotypes above 0.001.

RNA transcripts were the template for amplifying TCR beta CDR3 regions. When the TCR CDR3 underwent first-round RT-PCR, the HTBI primer set was used. TCRdb itself ran the multiplex PCR reads through MiXCR, one entry per CDR3 protein. The sample comprises some 370,000 distinct CDR3 sequences, 17% of which are singletons, and around a third rests with the top ten. The receptor's source is a woman aged 25 to 39 with Graves' hyperthyroidism that later progressed to Graves' ophthalmopathy. Sequencing used blood.

CDR3 in DNA: TGCGCCAGCAGCCAAGATATATCGACAGGGGGCATCTATGACTACACCTTC. This gives the protein CASSQDISTGGIYDYTF. This chain uses TRBV4-1 with TRBJ1-2, with 10 bases matching TRBD1. CDR3 size: 17 residues. The germline V gene encodes CDR1 MGHRA and CDR2 YSYEKL.